This T cell receptor beta chain was observed in a study of Ad26.COV2.S vaccination and SARS-CoV-2 variants (dated by TCRdb to the early 2020s). Regarding the study in general: TCRbeta repertoire sequencing was used to assess the specificity and breadth of SARS-CoV-2-reactive T cell receptors after Ad26.COV2.S vaccination. The TCR-sequenced set comprised approximately 32 samples: 19 Ad26.COV2.S vaccine recipients, 5 placebo recipients and 8 SARS-CoV-2 convalescent individuals.

The time point label for this specimen denotes: individuals recovered from natural SARS-CoV-2 infection. Broader findings and caveats from the paper: Vaccine and placebo recipients had comparable non-spike TCR breadth, which fits with the vaccine containing only spike. Substantial breadth of spike-specific CD8+ and CD4+ T cell responses was reported after vaccination. Higher spike-specific TCR breadth was observed in Ad26.COV2.S recipients than in placebo recipients (P = 0.0014). According to the authors, total T cell responses may have been underestimated by the TCR breadth and depth analyses.

This clone is a singleton in its sample. No cognate antigen has been identified for it. No base-level quality is on record; no much larger clone is a single base apart. The immunoSEQ Assay was used to sequence TCRbeta CDR3 regions. After extraction, genomic DNA underwent amplification by bias-controlled multiplex PCR, followed by high-throughput sequencing. Processing in the source paper ran as follows. To quantify the absolute abundance of every unique TCRbeta CDR3 region, sequences were collapsed and filtered. T cell fraction was estimated by normalizing TCRbeta template counts to usable DNA, with usable DNA measured through amplification of reference genes found in all nucleated cells. Repertoire TCRs were annotated as SARS-CoV-2-specific when V gene, CDR3 amino acid sequence and J gene were exactly matched to a known reactive TCR set. The reference SARS-CoV-2 TCR set came from MIRA and was filtered for enrichment in COVID-19-positive ImmuneCODE repertoires, removing public or cross-reactive TCRs. Based on the MIRA antigens, annotated TCRs were further analysed at the level of specific ORF or position within ORF. Breadth was defined as annotated unique rearrangements over total unique productive rearrangements; depth was the summed frequency of those rearrangements. Group comparisons of TCR breadth used two-sided Wilcoxon rank-sum tests. This is the immuneACCESS table as TCRdb keeps it, with only in-frame sequences that have V and J called. A part of the clones is gone; compared with another copy, unresolved V genes explain less than half, and the rest is unexplained. The D gene and trimming were derived from the DNA, and the V and J assignments and clone size from that table. The sample has around 100,000 clones on record, more than 65% of them singletons. The ten largest clonotypes hold about 17% of the sample.

This receptor was identified in a human donor who had recovered from COVID-19. Sequenced here: peripheral blood, sampled after recovery from COVID-19.

The CDR3 region: CARPSPLAGYNEQFF. The base sequence is TGTGCTAGACCCTCCCCCCTAGCGGGATACAATGAGCAGTTCTTC. The chain was built from TRBV12-5 and TRBJ2-1; TRBD2 agrees with 9 junctional bases. The CDR3, from cysteine to phenylalanine, totals 15 residues. The only DNA kept is the CDR3, 45 bases in frame from the first base. Sequences LGHNT (CDR1) and FRNRAP (CDR2) are obtained from the germline V gene. Unmatched junction bases come to 10, with V trimmed by 9 bases and J by 4 bases.